Following are 18 T cell receptor beta chains from one sample sequenced in a study of T cells in tuberculosis (dated by TCRdb to about 2018). Library method: the immunoSEQ multiplex PCR assay. TCRdb stores this immuneACCESS table with in-frame sequences only. Part of the clones is absent; in the studies checked, under half of the shortfall reflects unresolved V genes, and no reason is known for the rest. Counted in this sample were 25,000 or so clones; 90% of them appeared once. Clones ranked in the top ten supply around 6.1% of the sample. Source material: PBMCs. The receptors here all came from a donor aged 10 to 29 with latent tuberculosis or without tuberculosis infection.

The chain has TRBV7-6 and TRBJ1-1; the D gene is possibly TRBD1 (5 bases). The CDR3 totals 12 residues. Trimming cost V 5 bases and J 10 bases, with 14 bases left between them. Germline values: CDR1 SGHVS, CDR2 FNYEAQ. The CDR3 coding sequence is TGTGCCAGCAGCCTTTGGACCGGGGGAGCTTTCTTT. It encodes CASSLWTGGAFF. Together with reference TRBV7-6 and TRBJ1-1, the CDR3 gives the full variable domain: GAGVSQSPRYKVTKRGQDVALRCDPISGHVSLYWYRQALGQGPEFLTYFNYEAQQDKSGLPNDRFSAERPEGSISTLTIQRTEQRDSAMYRCASSLWTGGAFFGQGTRLTVV.

The chain joins TRBV9 to TRBJ2-3, with 7 bases fitting TRBD2. Germline trimming cut 6 bases from V and 0 bases from J; bases unmatched to any gene: 7. The CDR3 contains 15 residues. CDR1 and CDR2 (germline): SGDLS, YYNGEE. The CDR3, as DNA: TGTGCCAGCACCCTCGGGGGGTCTAGCACAGATACGCAGTATTTT. This encodes CASTLGGSSTDTQYF.

This clone has a single count. The chain carries TRBV11-2 and TRBJ1-1; no reliable D call. V was shortened by 3 bases and J by 0 bases, with 11 bases between the two germline ends. This CDR3 comprises 15 residues. The germline gives CDR1 SGHAT, CDR2 FQNNGV. CDR3 in DNA: TGTGCCAGCAGCTTTAACCCAGGCTTGAACACTGAAGCTTTCTTT. This encodes CASSFNPGLNTEAFF. The entire variable domain, with the rest obtained from reference TRBV11-2 and TRBJ1-1, is as follows: EAGVAQSPRYKIIEKRQSVAFWCNPISGHATLYWYQQILGQGPKLLIQFQNNGVVDDSQLPKDRFSAERLKGVDSTLKIQPAKLEDSAVYLCASSFNPGLNTEAFFGQGTRLTVV.

In DNA, the CDR3 is TGCGCCAGCAGCTTGGGGCTTCAGGGAGATACGCAGTATTTT. This translates into CASSLGLQGDTQYF. V usage is TRBV5-1 and J usage is TRBJ2-3; possible D gene TRBD1, 5 bases. The CDR3 totals 14 residues. V was trimmed by 0 bases and J by 5 bases, leaving 10 bases between them. CDR1 is SGHRS, CDR2 YFSETQ, per germline.

The CDR3 nucleotides read TGTGCCACCCAAACAGGGGATGGGACTCAGCCCCAGCATTTT. Translated: CATQTGDGTQPQHF. The chain carries TRBV2 and TRBJ1-5; TRBD1 agrees at 7 bases. The V and J ends lost 10 bases and 6 bases, in that order; junction bases with no gene match: 12. Per the germline V gene, CDR1 is SNHLY and CDR2 is FYNNEI. This CDR3 comprises 14 residues.

The rearrangement uses TRBV6-4 and TRBJ2-3; tentative D call: TRBD2 (6 bases). Germline V gives CDR1 MRHNA, CDR2 SNTAGT. Trimming pared 5 bases from V and 2 bases from J, leaving 11 bases between. The CDR3 has 14 amino acids. CDR3 DNA sequence: TGTGCCAGCAGTCAGGGAGGCCCCACAGATACGCAGTATTTT. It translates to CASSQGGPTDTQYF.

The V and J genes are TRBV9 and TRBJ1-3; D not resolved. Germline CDR1 SGDLS, CDR2 YYNGEE. Deletions cut 3 bases from V and 0 bases from J, with 13 bases between. The CDR3 totals 16 residues. CDR3 nucleotide sequence: TGTGCCAGCAGCGGTCGTAACAGCCTCTCTGGAAACACCATATATTTT. Its protein is CASSGRNSLSGNTIYF.

This chain joins TRBV6-1 and TRBJ1-5; possible D gene TRBD1, 5 bases. Germline V gives CDR1 MNHNS, CDR2 SASEGT. V was shortened by 7 bases and J by 0 bases, with 10 bases between the two germline ends. The CDR3 spans 14 residues. The CDR3 here is CASIQTDSNQPQHF. CDR3 DNA: TGTGCCAGCATCCAGACAGATAGCAATCAGCCCCAGCATTTT.

This clone was seen a few times. This chain uses TRBV11-2 with TRBJ2-3; weak D call: TRBD2 (6 bases). Trimming shortened V by 1 base and J by 0 bases, and 14 bases separated the two germline ends. The CDR3 consists of 17 residues. Germline values: CDR1 SGHAT, CDR2 FQNNGV. CDR3 nucleotide sequence: TGTGCCAGCAGCTTAGGGGTCAGGGAGGCTAGCACAGATACGCAGTATTTT. Encoded protein: CASSLGVREASTDTQYF.

The J gene is TRBJ2-2, the V gene TRBV10-3, with TRBD2 matching over 8 bases. CDR3 length: 14 residues. Germline loops: CDR1 ENHRY, CDR2 SYGVKD. J lost 6 bases, V lost 3 bases, and 3 bases had no gene match. The CDR3 loop is CAISDFGGAGELFF. The CDR3 coding sequence is TGTGCCATCAGTGACTTCGGGGGGGCCGGGGAGCTGTTTTTT.

The chain employs TRBV5-1 and TRBJ1-2; unclear D gene. CDR3 length: 16 residues. The germline gives CDR1 SGHRS, CDR2 YFSETQ. The V end lost 5 bases, the J end lost 8 bases, and 25 bases lay between the germline ends. The CDR3 protein is CASSPSPGRQAGGYTF. CDR3 coding DNA: TGCGCCAGCAGTCCTTCCCCCGGGCGGCAGGCGGGGGGCTACACCTTC. Drawing the rest from reference TRBV5-1 and TRBJ1-2, the complete variable domain is KAGVTQTPRYLIKTRGQQVTLSCSPISGHRSVSWYQQTPGQGLQFLFEYFSETQRNKGNFPGRFSGRQFSNSRSEMNVSTLELGDSALYLCASSPSPGRQAGGYTFGSGTRLTVV.

This clone has only one observation. The chain is built from TRBV11-2 and TRBJ2-2; TRBD2 is a possible D gene (5 bases). The CDR3 length is 14 residues. CDR1 is SGHAT, CDR2 FQNNGV, per germline. The V gene lost 5 bases and the J gene lost 4 bases, with 11 bases spanning the gap. CDR3 in DNA: TGTGCCAGCAGCCCGCGAGGGAGCACCGGGGAGCTGTTTTTT. Its protein product is CASSPRGSTGELFF.

This clone has just one count. The CDR3, as DNA: TGTGCCAGCAGTGGACAGGGGGTAGGTCAGCCCCAGCATTTT. Protein sequence: CASSGQGVGQPQHF. This chain uses TRBV6-1 with TRBJ1-5; 9 nucleotides agree with TRBD1. The CDR3 is made up of 14 amino acids. V shed 4 bases, J shed 6 bases, and the junction held 4 bases outside the gene matches. Germline V gene data show CDR1 as MNHNS and CDR2 as SASEGT.

The chain couples TRBV5-4 to TRBJ1-6, with a tentative D call TRBD1 (6 bases). Germline lookup yields CDR1 SGHNT and CDR2 YYREEE (reference sequence). Trimming left V 3 bases short and J 7 bases short, with 14 bases between. This CDR3 is 15 amino acids long. CDR3 protein: CASSSGVYQNSPLHF. CDR3 DNA: TGTGCCAGCAGCTCAGGGGTTTACCAGAATTCACCCCTCCACTTT.

The chain is built from TRBV27 and TRBJ2-7; 8 bases are shared with TRBD1. The CDR3 runs 16 residues. Unmatched junction bases numbered 12, after V lost 3 bases and J lost 5 bases. Germline V lookup: CDR1 MNHEY, CDR2 SMNVEV (reference sequence). The CDR3 protein is CASSFTGGGFLHEQYF. CDR3 bases: TGTGCCAGCAGTTTCACAGGGGGAGGATTCCTACACGAGCAGTACTTC.

The J gene is TRBJ1-1, the V gene TRBV18; D is uncertain. The V end lost 2 bases, the J end lost 0 bases, and 7 bases lay between the germline ends. Germline V gene lookup returns CDR1 KGHSH and CDR2 LQKENI. The CDR3 has 14 residues. CDR3 region: CASSPGHMNTEAFF. CDR3 sequence (DNA): TGTGCCAGCTCACCAGGGCATATGAACACTGAAGCTTTCTTT.

This clone occurred a few times. CDR3 in DNA: TGTGCCAGCAGCTTAGGGCTTGGCGAGCAGTACTTC. This gives the protein CASSLGLGEQYF. The chain carries TRBV11-2 and TRBJ2-7; D unresolved. Germline lookup yields CDR1 SGHAT and CDR2 FQNNGV. V was cut by 1 base and J by 6 bases, with 7 bases left in between. The CDR3 length is 12 residues.

This chain joins TRBV10-3 and TRBJ1-5; D not resolved. The CDR3 length is 14 residues. With 6 bases removed from V and 0 bases from J, the gap between germline ends came to 9 bases. The germline V gene has CDR1 ENHRY and CDR2 SYGVKD. CDR3 in amino acids: CAIRSSYSNQPQHF. CDR3 DNA sequence: TGTGCCATCAGGTCCTCGTATAGCAATCAGCCCCAGCATTTT.